Listed below are T cell receptor beta chains from one sample, sequenced in a study of CD8 T cells in ankylosing spondylitis. TCRdb ran MiXCR on the 5' RACE reads and lists one entry per CDR3 protein. The sample includes 450,000 to 550,000 distinct CDR3 sequences, roughly 5% of them seen just once. The specimen sequenced was blood, either unsorted or a sorted T cell fraction (not recorded which). These receptor sequences come from a male donor with ankylosing spondylitis. CDR3s include the opening cysteine and the closing phenylalanine or tryptophan. The D gene is left open where the match is weak. Clone size is not always given. Where it is, it says once, few, many or a class for expanded clones.

many	TRBD2	TRBV28	TRBJ2-2	TGTGCCAGCAGACACTCGGGACTAGAGGACACCGGGGAGCTGTTTTTT	CASRHSGLEDTGELFF
NA	NA	TRBV20-1	TRBJ2-1	TGCAGTGCGAGTGATCGCCTCTCCTACAATGAGCAGTTCTTC	CSASDRLSYNEQFF
many	NA	TRBV5-1	TRBJ2-1	TGCGCCAGCAGCCTAGACTACAGCTCCTACAATGAGCAGTTCTTC	CASSLDYSSYNEQFF
NA	NA	TRBV27	TRBJ1-3	TGTGCCAGCAGTTTAGGCCCAGGGGCGCCTGGAAACACCATATATTTT	CASSLGPGAPGNTIYF
many	NA	TRBV6-5	TRBJ1-1	TGTGCCAGGAAGGGGCCACCTGAAGCTTTCTTT	CARKGPPEAFF
many	NA	TRBV6-1	TRBJ1-1	TGTGCCAGCAGGTTGGACAGTTACACTGAAGCTTTCTTT	CASRLDSYTEAFF
few	NA	TRBV3-1	TRBJ2-1	TGTGCCAGCAGCCAGTCACAGGTTGAGCAGTTCTTC	CASSQSQVEQFF
many	TRBD1	TRBV5-6	TRBJ1-1	TGTGCCAGCAGCTTACAGGGGGCCACGAACACTGAAGCTTTCTTT	CASSLQGATNTEAFF
many	NA	TRBV5-1	TRBJ1-1	TGCGCCAGCAGCTTGGACGGCATGAACACTGAAGCTTTCTTT	CASSLDGMNTEAFF
NA	NA	TRBV21-1	TRBJ2-7	NA	CASRPFGTGISYEQYF
NA	NA	TRBV20-1	TRBJ2-1	TGCAGCGTCGGGGCACCAACTCGGTATTCCTACAATGAGCAGTTCTTC	CSVGAPTRYSYNEQFF
many	TRBD1	TRBV29-1	TRBJ2-5	TGCAGCGTTGCAGACAGGGGCCCCCAAGAGACCCAGTACTTC	CSVADRGPQETQYF
many	NA	TRBV20-1	TRBJ2-7	TGCAGTGCTAGGTACATCTACGAGCAGTACTTC	CSARYIYEQYF
NA	TRBD2	TRBV11-2	TRBJ2-1	TGTGCCAGCAGCCCAGCTGTGGGAGGGGAGCAGTTCTTC	CASSPAVGGEQFF
NA	NA	TRBV28	TRBJ2-5	TGTGCCAGCAGTTTTTCCCACGCCCCGGAGACCCAGTACTTC	CASSFSHAPETQYF
many	NA	TRBV20-1	TRBJ2-2	TGCAGTGCTAAAGGGGCCGGGGAGCTGTTTTTT	CSAKGAGELFF